The sequence of this TCR beta chain was determined in a study of blood T cell repertoires in COVID-19. Some clones are missing from TCRdb's copy, which holds only in-frame ones; the method was immunoSEQ multiplex PCR. The sample holds around 300,000 clones; over 70% are singletons and the top ten take about 5%. This CDR3 region has 15 residues. V was clipped by 3 bases and J by 4 bases, with 15 bases between them. Per the germline V gene, CDR1 is LNHNV and CDR2 is YYDKDF (reference sequence). Participant age was roughly 18 to 90 years, and participants resided in fewer than 25 US areas. The sequencing input was PBMCs or T cells enriched from blood (not recorded which). The V and J genes are TRBV15 and TRBJ1-2; the D is unclear. This TCR came from a man aged 30-40 years who had recovered from COVID-19. The CDR3: CATSREAAGRYGYTF. DNA of the CDR3: TGTGCCACCAGCAGGGAGGCAGCGGGCCGCTATGGCTACACCTTC.